Listed here are 3 T cell receptor beta chains from one sample, sequenced in a study of regulatory T cells in long-lasting Graves disease (dated by TCRdb to about 2021). Libraries came from multiplex PCR. The sequencer was an Illumina HiSeq 4000. CDR3 regions were amplified by Arm-PCR with iRepertoire HTBI primers to construct TCR beta libraries. The public reads were reanalyzed by TCRdb: fastp trimming at Q25, MiXCR alignment, in-frame beta chains only. Rows are combined by CDR3 protein, so each entry shows the most common genes and DNA. The sample table shows under 500,000 distinct CDR3 sequences, and around 21% are seen once. Jointly, the top ten make up over 7.5% of the sample. The sample's time point label, in plain terms: persistent/refractory GD, antithyroid drugs over 5 years with positive TRAb. For both TCR sequencing and RNA sequencing, RNA was extracted from PBMCs using TRIzol. The source material was peripheral blood mononuclear cells (PBMCs), sampled when the disease was refractory, from a patient treated with antithyroid drugs. These receptors were collected from a female donor with Graves disease.

This clonotype was seen many times. The chain uses TRBV6-1 and TRBJ2-7, with 10 bases matching TRBD2. CDR1 and CDR2 from the germline V gene are MNHNS and SASEGT. With V trimmed by 6 bases and J by 2 bases, 4 bases remained unmatched. The CDR3 extends over 14 amino acids. This chain's CDR3 is CASSGLAAAYEQYF. CDR3 in DNA: TGTGCCAGCAGCGGACTAGCGGCAGCCTACGAGCAGTACTTC.

This clonotype was recorded at least ten times. This chain connects TRBV13 to TRBJ1-2; D not resolved. The CDR3 spans 16 residues. V was trimmed by 0 bases and J by 4 bases, leaving 15 bases between them. Germline V gene lookup returns CDR1 PRHDT and CDR2 FYEKMQ (reference sequence). The CDR3 reads CASSLGQTNGGYGYTF. The CDR3 DNA follows: TGTGCCAGCAGCTTAGGCCAAACAAATGGAGGCTATGGCTACACCTTC. The full variable domain, with the rest looked up from reference TRBV13 and TRBJ1-2, is AAGVIQSPRHLIKEKRETATLKCYPIPRHDTVYWYQQGPGQDPQFLISFYEKMQSDKGSIPDRFSAQQFSDYHSELNMSSLELGDSALYFCASSLGQTNGGYGYTFGSGTRLTVV.

This clonotype was counted between two and nine times. The V call is TRBV3-1, the J call TRBJ2-7, with D perhaps matching TRBD1 (5 bases). The CDR3 is made up of 14 amino acids. CDR1 is LGHDT and CDR2 is YNNKEL in the germline V gene (reference sequence). V shed 4 bases and J shed 6 bases, with 16 bases lying between them. The CDR3 DNA sequence: TGTGCCAGCAGCCGGACAACCCTTCCGCGCGAGCAGTACTTC. The encoded protein is CASSRTTLPREQYF.